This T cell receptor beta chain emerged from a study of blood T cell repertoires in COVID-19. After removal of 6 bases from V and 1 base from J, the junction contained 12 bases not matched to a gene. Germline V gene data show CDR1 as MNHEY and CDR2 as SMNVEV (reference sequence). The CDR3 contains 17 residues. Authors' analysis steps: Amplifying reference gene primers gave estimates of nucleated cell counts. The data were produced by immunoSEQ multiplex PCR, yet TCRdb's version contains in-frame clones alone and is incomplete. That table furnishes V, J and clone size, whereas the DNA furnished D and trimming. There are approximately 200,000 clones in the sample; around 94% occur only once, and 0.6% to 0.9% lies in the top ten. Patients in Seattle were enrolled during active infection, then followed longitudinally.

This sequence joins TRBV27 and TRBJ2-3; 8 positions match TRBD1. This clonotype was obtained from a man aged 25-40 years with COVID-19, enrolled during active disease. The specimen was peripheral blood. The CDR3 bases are TGTGCCAGCAGGCAAGGGGCAGGGGGCGGTTGCACAGATACGCAGTATTTT. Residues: CASRQGAGGGCTDTQYF.